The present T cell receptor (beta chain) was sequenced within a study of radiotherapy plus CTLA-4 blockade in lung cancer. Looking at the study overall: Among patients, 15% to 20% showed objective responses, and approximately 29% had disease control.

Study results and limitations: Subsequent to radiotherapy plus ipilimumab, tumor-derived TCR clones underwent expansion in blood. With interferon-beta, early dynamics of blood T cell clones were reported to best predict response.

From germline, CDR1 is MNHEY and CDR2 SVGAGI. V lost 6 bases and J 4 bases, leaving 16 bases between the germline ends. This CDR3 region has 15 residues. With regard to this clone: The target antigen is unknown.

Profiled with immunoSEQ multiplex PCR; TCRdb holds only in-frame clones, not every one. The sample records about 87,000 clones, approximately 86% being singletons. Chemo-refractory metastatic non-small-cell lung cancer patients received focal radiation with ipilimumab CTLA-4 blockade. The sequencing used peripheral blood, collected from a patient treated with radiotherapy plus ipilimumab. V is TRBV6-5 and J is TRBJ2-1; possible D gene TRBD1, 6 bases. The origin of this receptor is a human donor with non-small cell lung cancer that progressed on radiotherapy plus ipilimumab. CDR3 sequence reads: CASSIPRGKYNEQFF. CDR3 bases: TGTGCCAGCAGCATCCCAAGGGGGAAATACAATGAGCAGTTCTTC.